The clone carrying this TCR beta chain has just a few counts. Its antigen remains unknown. Three rounds of nested PCR, following a modified ARM-PCR protocol, produced the TCRbeta library. A single record per CDR3 protein comes from TCRdb applying MiXCR to the multiplex PCR reads. The sample carries around 140,000 distinct CDR3 sequences, approximately 66% recorded once. The template was RNA from unsorted bulk tissue. Losses at the gene ends were 1 base for V and 2 bases for J; bases not matched to a gene: 5. From germline, CDR1 is LGHNA and CDR2 YNFKEQ. The CDR3 has 16 amino acids. The sample comes from a study of tumor and adjacent non-tumor tissue in lung cancer. Whole-study findings and limits: Normal lung showed higher cumulative top 100 clone frequency than tumor. TCR diversity was significantly greater in tumor than normal lung tissue.

The receptor comes from a man in his sixties with small cell lung cancer. The specimen sequenced was lung tumor tissue. V is TRBV4-2 and J is TRBJ2-3; 8 nucleotides line up with TRBD2. CDR3 residues: CASSQGVAGYTDTQYF. The DNA of the CDR3 is TGTGCCAGCAGCCAAGGAGTAGCGGGGTACACAGATACGCAGTATTTT.